This T cell receptor beta chain was identified during a study of T cell responses to AZD1222 COVID-19 vaccine. For this clone: What it recognizes is unknown.

Generated by immunoSEQ multiplex PCR, the TCRdb table keeps only in-frame clones and is missing some. This sample has about 120,000 clones, with approximately 93% found just once. Study-wide results and caveats: The reported proportion of spike-specific TCRs targeting unmutated variant regions was nearly half.

Germline CDR1 and CDR2: SQVTM and ANQGSEA. The CDR3 is 16 amino acids. V was clipped by 0 bases and J by 3 bases; unmatched bases: 10. The clonotype was recovered from an adult in good health. This chain links TRBV29-1 with TRBJ1-2, with 7 bases lining up with TRBD1. This sample comprised peripheral blood, obtained on day 0 of AZD1222 vaccination. The DNA of the CDR3 is TGCAGCGTTGAAGATTTTTTTCACAGGGGAGACTATGGCTACACCTTC. This encodes CSVEDFFHRGDYGYTF.